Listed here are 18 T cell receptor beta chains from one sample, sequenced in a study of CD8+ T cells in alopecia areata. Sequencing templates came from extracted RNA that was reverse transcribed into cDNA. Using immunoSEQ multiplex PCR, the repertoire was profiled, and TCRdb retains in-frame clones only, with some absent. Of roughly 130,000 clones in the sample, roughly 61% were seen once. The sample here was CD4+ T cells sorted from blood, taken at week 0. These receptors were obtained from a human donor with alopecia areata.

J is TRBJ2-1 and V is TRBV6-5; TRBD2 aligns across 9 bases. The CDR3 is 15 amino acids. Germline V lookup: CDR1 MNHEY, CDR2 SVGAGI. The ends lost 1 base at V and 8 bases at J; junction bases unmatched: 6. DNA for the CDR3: TGTGCCAGCAGTTACTGGCGGGAGGGCCACCATGAGCAGTTCTTC. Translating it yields CASSYWREGHHEQFF.

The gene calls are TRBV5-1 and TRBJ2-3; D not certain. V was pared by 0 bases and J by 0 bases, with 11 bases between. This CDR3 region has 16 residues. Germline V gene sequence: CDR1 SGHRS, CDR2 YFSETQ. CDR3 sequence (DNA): TGCGCCAGCAGCTTGGAATTTACGGAAAGCACAGATACGCAGTATTTT. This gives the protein CASSLEFTESTDTQYF.

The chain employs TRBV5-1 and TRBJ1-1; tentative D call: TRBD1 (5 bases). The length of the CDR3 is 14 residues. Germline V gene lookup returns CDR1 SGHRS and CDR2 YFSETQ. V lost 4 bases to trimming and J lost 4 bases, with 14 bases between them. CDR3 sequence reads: CASSRGDGLTEAFF. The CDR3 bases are TGCGCCAGCAGCAGGGGAGACGGACTCACTGAAGCTTTCTTT.

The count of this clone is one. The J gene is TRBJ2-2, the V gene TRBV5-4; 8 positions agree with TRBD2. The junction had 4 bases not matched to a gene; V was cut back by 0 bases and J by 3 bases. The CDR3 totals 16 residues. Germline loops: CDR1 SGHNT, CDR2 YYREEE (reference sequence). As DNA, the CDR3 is TGTGCCAGCAGCTTGGGGAGTAGCGGGGACACCGGGGAGCTGTTTTTT. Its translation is CASSLGSSGDTGELFF. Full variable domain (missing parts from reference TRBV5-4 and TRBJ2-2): ETGVTQSPTHLIKTRGQQVTLRCSSQSGHNTVSWYQQALGQGPQFIFQYYREEENGRGNFPPRFSGLQFPNYSSELNVNALELDDSALYLCASSLGSSGDTGELFFGEGSRLTVL.

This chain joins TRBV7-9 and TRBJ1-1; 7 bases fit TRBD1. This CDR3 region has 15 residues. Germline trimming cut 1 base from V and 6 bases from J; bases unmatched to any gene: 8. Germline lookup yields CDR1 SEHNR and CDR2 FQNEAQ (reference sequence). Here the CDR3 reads CASSLGDRAGAEAFF. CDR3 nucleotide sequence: TGTGCCAGCAGCTTAGGAGACAGGGCGGGAGCTGAAGCTTTCTTT.

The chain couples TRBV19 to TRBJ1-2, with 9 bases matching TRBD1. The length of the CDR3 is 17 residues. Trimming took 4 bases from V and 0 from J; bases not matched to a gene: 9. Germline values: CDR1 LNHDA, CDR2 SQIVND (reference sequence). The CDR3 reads CASSTRPGQGPNYGYTF. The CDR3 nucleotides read TGTGCCAGTAGTACCCGCCCGGGACAGGGCCCTAACTATGGCTACACCTTC.

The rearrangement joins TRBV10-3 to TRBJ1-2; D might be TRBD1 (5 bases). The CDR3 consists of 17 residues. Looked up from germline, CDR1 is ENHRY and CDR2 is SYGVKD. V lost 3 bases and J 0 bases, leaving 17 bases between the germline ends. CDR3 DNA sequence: TGTGCCATCAGTGATCAGGGAGTGGGAAGGGCTAACTATGGCTACACCTTC. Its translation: CAISDQGVGRANYGYTF.

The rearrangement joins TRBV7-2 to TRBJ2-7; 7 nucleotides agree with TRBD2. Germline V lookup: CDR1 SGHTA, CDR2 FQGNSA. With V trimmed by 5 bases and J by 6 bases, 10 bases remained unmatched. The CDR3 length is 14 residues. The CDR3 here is CASSPGLAATEQYF. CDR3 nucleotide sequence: TGTGCCAGCAGCCCGGGGCTAGCGGCGACCGAGCAGTACTTC.

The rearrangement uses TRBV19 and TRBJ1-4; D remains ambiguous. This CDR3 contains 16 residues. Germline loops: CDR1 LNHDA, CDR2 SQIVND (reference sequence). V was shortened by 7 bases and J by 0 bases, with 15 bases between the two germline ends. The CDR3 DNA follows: TGTGCCAGTACCATCACCGGACGCGCAACTAATGAAAAACTGTTTTTT. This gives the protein CASTITGRATNEKLFF.

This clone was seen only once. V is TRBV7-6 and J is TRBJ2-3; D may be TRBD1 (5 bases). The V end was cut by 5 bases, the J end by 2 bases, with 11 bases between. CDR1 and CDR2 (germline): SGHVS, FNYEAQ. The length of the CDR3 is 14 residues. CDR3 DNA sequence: TGTGCCAGCAGCCCGAGGACAAACACAGATACGCAGTATTTT. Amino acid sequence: CASSPRTNTDTQYF.

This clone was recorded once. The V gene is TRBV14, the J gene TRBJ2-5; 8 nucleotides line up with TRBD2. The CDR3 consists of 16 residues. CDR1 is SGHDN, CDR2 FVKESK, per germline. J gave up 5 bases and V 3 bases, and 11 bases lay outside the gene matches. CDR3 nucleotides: TGTGCCAGCAGCCACCGAAAAGCGGGAGCGGTTGAGACCCAGTACTTC. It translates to CASSHRKAGAVETQYF.

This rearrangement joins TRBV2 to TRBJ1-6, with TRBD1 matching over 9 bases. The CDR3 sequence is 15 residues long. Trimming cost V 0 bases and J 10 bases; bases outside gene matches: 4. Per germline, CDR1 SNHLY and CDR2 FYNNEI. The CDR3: CASSEAGQGSSPLHF. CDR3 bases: TGTGCCAGCAGTGAAGCAGGACAGGGGAGCTCACCCCTCCACTTT. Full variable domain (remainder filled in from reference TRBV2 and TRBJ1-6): EPEVTQTPSHQVTQMGQEVILRCVPISNHLYFYWYRQILGQKVEFLVSFYNNEISEKSEIFDDQFSVERPDGSNFTLKIRSTKLEDSAMYFCASSEAGQGSSPLHFGNGTRLTVT.

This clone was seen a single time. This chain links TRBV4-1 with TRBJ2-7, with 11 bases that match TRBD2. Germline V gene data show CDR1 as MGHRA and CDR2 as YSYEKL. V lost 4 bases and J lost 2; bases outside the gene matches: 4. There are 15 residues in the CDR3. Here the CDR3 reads CASSPGLAEAYEQYF. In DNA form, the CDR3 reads TGCGCCAGCAGCCCGGGACTAGCGGAAGCCTACGAGCAGTACTTC.

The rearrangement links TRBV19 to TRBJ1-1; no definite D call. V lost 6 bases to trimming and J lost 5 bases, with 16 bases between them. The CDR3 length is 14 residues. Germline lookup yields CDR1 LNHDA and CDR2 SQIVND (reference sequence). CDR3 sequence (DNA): TGTGCCAGTAGAGAGACCCCCGATCGGACTGAAGCTTTCTTT. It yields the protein CASRETPDRTEAFF.

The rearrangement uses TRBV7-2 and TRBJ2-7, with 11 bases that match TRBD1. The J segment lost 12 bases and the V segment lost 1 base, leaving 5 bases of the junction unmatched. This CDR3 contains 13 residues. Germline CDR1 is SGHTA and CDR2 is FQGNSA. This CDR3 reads CASSLDWDRGMYF. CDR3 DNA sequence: TGTGCCAGCAGCTTAGATTGGGACAGGGGGATGTACTTC.

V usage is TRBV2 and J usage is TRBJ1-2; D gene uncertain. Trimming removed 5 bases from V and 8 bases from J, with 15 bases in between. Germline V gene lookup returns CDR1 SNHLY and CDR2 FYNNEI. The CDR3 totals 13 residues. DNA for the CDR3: TGTGCCAGCAGTACCATGGACCTGGGGGGCTACACCTTC. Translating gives CASSTMDLGGYTF.

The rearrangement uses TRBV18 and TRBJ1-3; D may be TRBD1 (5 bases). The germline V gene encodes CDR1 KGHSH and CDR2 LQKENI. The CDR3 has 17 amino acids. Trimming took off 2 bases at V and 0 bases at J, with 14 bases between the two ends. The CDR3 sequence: CASSPIPQGNSGNTIYF. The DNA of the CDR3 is TGTGCCAGCTCACCAATCCCGCAGGGAAACTCTGGAAACACCATATATTTT.

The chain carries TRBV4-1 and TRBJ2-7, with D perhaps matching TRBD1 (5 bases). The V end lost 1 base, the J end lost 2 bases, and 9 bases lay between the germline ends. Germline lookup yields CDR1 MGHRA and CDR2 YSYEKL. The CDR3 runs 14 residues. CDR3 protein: CASSQVQGTYEQYF. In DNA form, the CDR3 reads TGCGCCAGCAGCCAAGTTCAGGGAACCTACGAGCAGTACTTC.